This T cell receptor beta chain was recovered during a study of T-cell memory formation after mild COVID-19. Broader study findings: Some responding clones appeared in pre-infection memory, suggesting cross-reactive memory joined.

5'RACE, which relied on constant-segment primers, yielded TCR alpha and TCR beta cDNA libraries carrying sample barcodes and UMIs. MiXCR, applied by TCRdb to the 5' RACE reads, yields one record per CDR3 protein. The repertoire includes 450,000 to 650,000 distinct CDR3 sequences, more than 15% of them detected once, and more than 10% sits in the top ten. On this clonotype itself: Its specificity is not known.

The sequence was collected from an adult woman who had mild COVID-19 (a few samples of this study predate the infection). Cell type and time point are not known. The sequencing sample was made of PBMCs or a T cell subset sorted from them (not recorded which).

CDR3 in DNA: TGCGCCAGCAGCCAATCCACCGCTACTTTCACCGGGGAGCTGTTTTTT. Amino acid sequence: CASSQSTATFTGELFF. V gene TRBV4-3 combines with J gene TRBJ2-2, with D unclear. Trimming took 2 bases from V and 4 from J, leaving 14 bases between them. Germline lookup yields CDR1 LGHNA and CDR2 YSLEER. The CDR3 spans 16 residues.